The clone carrying this T cell receptor beta chain was seen many times. Its antigen is undetermined. MiXCR was run by TCRdb on the RT-PCR reads, yielding one entry per CDR3 protein. Of over 750,000 distinct CDR3 sequences listed, 20% to 25% are singletons. The CDR3 contains 14 residues. The V gene's germline CDR1 is MDHEN and CDR2 SYDVKM. After removal of 4 bases from V and 2 bases from J, the junction contained 1 base not matched to a gene. These data originate in a study of response to subunit inactivated influenza vaccine. Study outcomes and limitations: Researchers suggested that each seasonal influenza vaccination recruits few new T cells.

This rearrangement joins TRBV28 to TRBJ2-7; 11 bases agree with TRBD1. This specimen was PBMCs from blood, taken less than 6 days after vaccination. The sequence came from a man between 45 and 60 years old who received an inactivated influenza vaccine. Written as DNA, the CDR3 is TGTGCCAGCAGTTGGACAGGGGGCGCCTACGAGCAGTACTTC. Protein sequence: CASSWTGGAYEQYF.